This T cell receptor (beta chain) was captured in a study of blood T cells in healthy people across ages. About the study: There was about one barcoded beta molecule captured by template switching per two T cells. Study outcomes and limitations: Versus aged donors, long-lived donors had higher diversity and more naive CD4+ cells.

On this clonotype itself: Its target is unknown. It may be a read error: a sequence one base away is much more abundant.

Using a J-beta primer mix together with a sample-barcoded 5' primer, a second PCR was run for about 6 to 12 cycles. From the 5' RACE reads, TCRdb called clonotypes with MiXCR, one entry per CDR3 protein. The sample consists of about 650,000 distinct CDR3 sequences, roughly 32% of them appearing once. Germline V gene data show CDR1 as DFQATT and CDR2 as SNEGSKA (reference sequence). The CDR3 has 16 residues. Around 9.5 milliliters of peripheral blood were drawn from each donor. The sample taken for sequencing was blood. This sequence originates from a woman of 80 years or more in good health. J is TRBJ2-1 and V is TRBV20-1; 8 bases match TRBD2. The CDR3: CSAGDLGGGSYNEQFF. The CDR3 region has the DNA TGCAGTGCTGGAGATCTCGGGGGGGGGTCCTACAATGAGCAGTTCTTC.